This T cell receptor (beta chain) appears in the sequencing data of a study of graft-versus-host responses after intestinal transplantation. As to this clone: Antigen unknown. Other DNA sequences within the sample encode an identical CDR3.

Trimming took 2 bases from V and 2 from J; bases not matched to a gene: 0. The CDR3 spans 15 residues. From germline, CDR1 is MNHNS and CDR2 SASEGT. Assay used: immunoSEQ multiplex PCR; TCRdb lists only in-frame clones, some missing. This table has 62,000 or so clones, roughly 90% appearing once. Here the sequenced sample was unstimulated CD8+ T cells sorted from spleen or lymph node cells, taken before transplant. The genes are TRBV6-1 and TRBJ2-5, with 12 bases that match TRBD2. This clonotype was obtained from a human donor who was the organ donor for an intestinal transplant. CDR3 region: CASSELAGGQETQYF. CDR3 nucleotides: TGTGCCAGCAGTGAACTAGCGGGAGGGCAAGAGACCCAGTACTTC.